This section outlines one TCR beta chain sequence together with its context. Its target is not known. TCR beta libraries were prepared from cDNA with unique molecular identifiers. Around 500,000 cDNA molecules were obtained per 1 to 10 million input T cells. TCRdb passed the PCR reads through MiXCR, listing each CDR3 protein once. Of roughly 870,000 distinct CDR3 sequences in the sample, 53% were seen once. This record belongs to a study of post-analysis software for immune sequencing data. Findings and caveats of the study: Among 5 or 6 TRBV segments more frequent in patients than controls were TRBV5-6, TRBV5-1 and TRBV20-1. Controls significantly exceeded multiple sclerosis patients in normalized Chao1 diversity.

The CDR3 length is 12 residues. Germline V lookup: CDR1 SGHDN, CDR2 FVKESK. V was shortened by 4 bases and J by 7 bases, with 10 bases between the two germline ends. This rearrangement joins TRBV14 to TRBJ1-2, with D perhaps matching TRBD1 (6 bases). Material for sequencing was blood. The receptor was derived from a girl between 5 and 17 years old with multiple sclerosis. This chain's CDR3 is CASSRLTGGYTF. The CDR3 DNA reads TGTGCCAGCAGCCGCCTGACAGGTGGCTACACCTTC.